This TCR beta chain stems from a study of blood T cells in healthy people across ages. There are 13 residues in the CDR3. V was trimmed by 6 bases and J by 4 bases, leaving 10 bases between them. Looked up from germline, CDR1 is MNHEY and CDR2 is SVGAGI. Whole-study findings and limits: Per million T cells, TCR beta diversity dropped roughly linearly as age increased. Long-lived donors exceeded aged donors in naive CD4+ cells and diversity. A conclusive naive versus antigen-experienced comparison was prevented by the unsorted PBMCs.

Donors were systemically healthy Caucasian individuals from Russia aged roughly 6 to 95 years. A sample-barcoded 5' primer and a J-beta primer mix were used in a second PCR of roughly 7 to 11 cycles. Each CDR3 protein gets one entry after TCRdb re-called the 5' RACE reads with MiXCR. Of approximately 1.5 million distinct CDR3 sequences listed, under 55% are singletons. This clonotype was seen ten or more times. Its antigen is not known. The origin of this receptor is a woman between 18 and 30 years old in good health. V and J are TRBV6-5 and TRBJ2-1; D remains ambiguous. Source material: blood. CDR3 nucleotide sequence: TGTGCCAGCAGCTTTAGCAATTACAATGAGCAGTTCTTC. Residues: CASSFSNYNEQFF.